A selection of T cell receptor beta chains follows, all from one sample in a study of T cell responses to AZD1222 COVID-19 vaccine. Using immunoSEQ multiplex PCR, the repertoire was profiled, and TCRdb retains in-frame clones only, with some absent. The profile shows some 110,000 clones, around 92% of them singletons. Sample: peripheral blood, taken on day 0 of AZD1222 vaccination. Receptor source: an adult in good health. The CDR3 runs from the conserved cysteine through the conserved F or W. Size tells how often a clone was seen (once, few, many) or the class of an expanded clone, and some rows leave it out.

clone size	V gene	J gene	CDR3 protein
-	TRBV27	TRBJ2-3	CASSRAAAGYSDTQYF
-	TRBV5-4	TRBJ1-6	CASSLAPRGDSPLHF
-	TRBV29-1	TRBJ2-3	CSVWTSGGDTQYF
-	TRBV3-1/TRBV3-2	TRBJ1-4	CASSLGTGGEKLFF
-	TRBV21-1	TRBJ1-1	CASSKEKGTEAFF
-	TRBV12-3/TRBV12-4	TRBJ1-6	CASSFNENSPLHF
-	TRBV27	TRBJ2-2	CASSLAAGELFF
-	TRBV15	TRBJ1-2	CATSSPQGRGYTF
-	TRBV24-1	TRBJ2-2	CATSETGGTGELFF
once	TRBV27	TRBJ1-1	CASSYRGPDTEAFF
-	TRBV19	TRBJ1-5	CASSQGARGQPQHF
once	TRBV25-1	TRBJ1-3	CASSDVSSGNTIYF
-	TRBV11-2	TRBJ2-7	CASSRYTDAAFGLEQYF
-	TRBV28	TRBJ1-4	CASSPLGDTNEKLFF
-	TRBV7-9	TRBJ1-5	CASSLALEGGQPQHF
-	TRBV25-1	TRBJ2-1	CASSEFTSDNEQFF